Each of the 29 T cell receptor beta chains below was sequenced from the same sample in a study of cytomegalovirus exposure and HLA in healthy donors. The PCR made use of 60 Vbeta and 13 Jbeta primers. Repertoires were generated with immunoSEQ multiplex PCR, while TCRdb's copy carries only in-frame clones and drops some. The sample has about 160,000 clones, more than 80% seen once. Sequencing was done on a sample of PBMCs. These receptors were obtained from a young woman in good health and CMV-seropositive.

The gene calls are TRBV6-5 and TRBJ1-3; D not resolved. Between the trimmed V and J ends, which lost 6 bases and 10 bases, there was a span of 10 bases. This CDR3 comprises 11 residues. In germline, CDR1 is MNHEY, CDR2 SVGAGI. CDR3: CASSYKRTIYF. The CDR3 DNA reads as TGTGCCAGCAGCTACAAGCGGACCATATATTTT.

The chain couples TRBV12-2 to TRBJ2-5; TRBD2, the D gene given by the table, was not confirmed from the DNA. TRBV12-2 is a listed pseudogene. This CDR3 contains 15 residues. CDR3 amino acids: CASRFPSGQQETQYF. In DNA, the CDR3 is TGTGCAAGTCGCTTTCCTAGCGGACAGCAAGAGACCCAGTACTTC.

The chain is built from TRBV7-2 and TRBJ1-2, with a weak D call TRBD1 (6 bases). V was shortened by 1 base and J by 2 bases, with 14 bases between the two germline ends. CDR1 and CDR2 (germline): SGHTA, FQGNSA. The CDR3 runs 16 residues. The CDR3 DNA reads TGTGCCAGCAGCTTAGACAGGGCTTCTTGGAACTATGGCTACACCTTC. Translating gives CASSLDRASWNYGYTF.

V is TRBV2 and J is TRBJ1-5, with D perhaps TRBD1 (6 bases). Germline V gives CDR1 SNHLY, CDR2 FYNNEI. This CDR3 has 15 amino acids. The V gene lost 3 bases and the J gene lost 2 bases, with 11 bases spanning the gap. The CDR3 DNA sequence: TGTGCCAGCAGTGATGGCAGGGGAGGCAATCAGCCCCAGCATTTT. It yields the protein CASSDGRGGNQPQHF.

A single count supports this clone. CDR3 DNA sequence: TGTGCCAGCAGTGCGGGAGGGGGCTTATATGGCTACACCTTC. It yields the protein CASSAGGGLYGYTF. The genes are TRBV2 and TRBJ1-2; TRBD1 agrees at 7 bases. Germline lookup yields CDR1 SNHLY and CDR2 FYNNEI. The CDR3 is 14 amino acids. V was pared by 4 bases and J by 5 bases, with 7 bases of the junction left unmatched.

This clone was observed a single time. V is TRBV29-1 and J is TRBJ1-1; D call uncertain. The CDR3 sequence is 11 residues long. In germline, CDR1 is SQVTM, CDR2 ANQGSEA. Trimming left V 5 bases short and J 11 bases short, with 15 bases between. The CDR3 region is CSVTPGELAFF. Written as DNA, the CDR3 is TGCAGCGTTACCCCCGGGGAGTTGGCTTTCTTT. Full variable domain (missing parts from reference TRBV29-1 and TRBJ1-1): SAVISQKPSRDICQRGTSLTIQCQVDSQVTMMFWYRQQPGQSLTLIATANQGSEATYESGFVIDKFPISRPNLTFSTLTVSNMSPEDSSIYLCSVTPGELAFFGQGTRLTVV.

This clone was detected a few times. V gene TRBV5-4 combines with J gene TRBJ1-6; 7 bases fit TRBD1. Germline V gene data show CDR1 as SGHNT and CDR2 as YYREEE (reference sequence). The CDR3 is made up of 15 amino acids. The V and J ends lost 0 bases and 9 bases, in that order; junction bases with no gene match: 6. CDR3 sequence (DNA): TGTGCCAGCAGCTTGGTGGGACAGCGGGCTTCACCCCTCCACTTT. This encodes CASSLVGQRASPLHF.

This clone came up once. The chain employs TRBV27 and TRBJ1-1; 10 bases align to TRBD1. This CDR3 has 14 amino acids. Per the germline V gene, CDR1 is MNHEY and CDR2 is SMNVEV (reference sequence). J was trimmed by 12 bases and V by 5 bases; bases with no gene match: 12. This chain's CDR3 is CASSTHRDRGMTFF. The CDR3, as DNA: TGTGCCAGCAGTACCCACCGGGACAGGGGTATGACTTTCTTT.

This clone was counted once. Other DNA sequences in this sample translate to the same CDR3. The genes are TRBV6-5 and TRBJ1-2; TRBD1 matches 7 bases. The germline gives CDR1 MNHEY, CDR2 SVGAGI. CDR3 length: 14 amino acids. Trimming removed 0 bases from V and 8 bases from J; junction bases left unmatched: 6. CDR3 loop: CASSYSEGARGYTF. Here the CDR3 DNA reads TGTGCCAGCAGTTACTCGGAGGGGGCTAGAGGCTACACCTTC.

The gene calls are TRBV7-2 and TRBJ2-5, with TRBD2 identical over 7 bases. V dropped 1 base and J dropped 4; count of bases not matched to a gene: 6. This CDR3 comprises 15 residues. Germline CDR1 SGHTA, CDR2 FQGNSA. The CDR3 region is CASSLEAGRGETQYF. The DNA for the CDR3 is TGTGCCAGCAGCTTAGAAGCAGGGAGGGGAGAGACCCAGTACTTC.

The DNA for the CDR3 is TGTGCCAGCAGCCAAGAGAGACAGGGATCCTACAATGAGCAGTTCTTC. It yields the protein CASSQERQGSYNEQFF. The gene calls are TRBV4-2 and TRBJ2-1, with 7 positions matching TRBD1. Germline V CDR1 and CDR2: LGHNA, YNFKEQ. J lost 1 base, V lost 0 bases, and 3 bases had no gene match. CDR3 size: 16 residues.

The chain links TRBV7-2 to TRBJ2-5, with a possible D match to TRBD1 (6 bases). There are 14 residues in the CDR3. The germline CDR1 and CDR2 sequences are SGHTA and FQGNSA. The V end was cut by 3 bases, the J end by 1 base, with 9 bases between. The CDR3 coding sequence is TGTGCCAGCAGCTTGCAGGGGAGCCAAGAGACCCAGTACTTC. It encodes CASSLQGSQETQYF.

V usage is TRBV9 and J usage is TRBJ2-7; D call uncertain. Germline CDR1 is SGDLS and CDR2 is YYNGEE. Trimming stripped 0 bases from V and 0 bases from J, with 10 bases between. The CDR3 extends over 15 amino acids. CDR3 amino acids: CASSVGQVNSYEQYF. The CDR3 nucleotides read TGTGCCAGCAGCGTAGGGCAGGTGAACTCCTACGAGCAGTACTTC.

The V gene is TRBV18, the J gene TRBJ2-7, with TRBD2 matching 10 bases. V was clipped by 5 bases and J by 7 bases; unmatched bases: 5. This CDR3 is built from 13 residues. Per the germline V gene, CDR1 is KGHSH and CDR2 is LQKENI. The CDR3 here is CASSKLAGEEQYF. The CDR3, as DNA: TGTGCCAGCTCAAAGCTAGCGGGGGAGGAGCAGTACTTC.

The CDR3 DNA reads as TGTGCCAGCAGCCAGGGCGTCGGGGAAAAACTGTTTTTT. This encodes CASSQGVGEKLFF. V is TRBV7-3 and J is TRBJ1-4, with D possibly TRBD1 on 5 matching bases. The length of the CDR3 is 13 residues. Germline values: CDR1 SGHTA, CDR2 FQGTGA. The ends were cut back, 5 bases at V and 8 bases at J, with 12 bases in the middle.

This clone showed up just a few times. The chain has TRBV28 and TRBJ1-1; possibly TRBD1 for D (5 bases). This CDR3 region has 16 residues. V gave up 3 bases and J gave up 3 bases, with 17 bases separating them. Germline loops: CDR1 MDHEN, CDR2 SYDVKM. The DNA for the CDR3 is TGTGCCAGCAGTTTCCGTACACGGGGACTTTACACTGAAGCTTTCTTT. This gives the protein CASSFRTRGLYTEAFF.

The V call is TRBV6-5, the J call TRBJ1-1; weak D call: TRBD1 (6 bases). With 3 bases removed from V and 4 bases from J, the gap between germline ends came to 12 bases. CDR3 length: 14 amino acids. In germline, CDR1 is MNHEY, CDR2 SVGAGI. The CDR3 is CASSYGGAGTEAFF. The CDR3 nucleotides read TGTGCCAGCAGTTATGGGGGCGCAGGCACTGAAGCTTTCTTT.

This clone was seen only a few times. Written as DNA, the CDR3 is TGTGCCAGCAGTTTATGGGGACACGGGGAGCTGTTTTTT. Protein sequence: CASSLWGHGELFF. The chain uses TRBV27 and TRBJ2-2, with a possible D match to TRBD1 (6 bases). The V gene's germline CDR1 is MNHEY and CDR2 SMNVEV (reference sequence). Between the trimmed V and J ends, which lost 1 base and 7 bases, there was a span of 7 bases. The CDR3 has 13 amino acids.

The chain joins TRBV19 to TRBJ2-1; 9 nucleotides match TRBD1. Germline lookup yields CDR1 LNHDA and CDR2 SQIVND (reference sequence). The CDR3 runs to 19 residues. Trimming removed 3 bases from V and 4 bases from J; junction bases left unmatched: 16. The CDR3 loop is CASSMSGAYRDRAYNEQFF. The CDR3 nucleotides are TGTGCCAGTAGTATGTCGGGGGCTTACCGGGACAGGGCGTACAATGAGCAGTTCTTC.

The chain recombines TRBV19 with TRBJ1-6, with 10 bases identical to TRBD1. CDR3 length equals 15 residues. The germline V gene has CDR1 LNHDA and CDR2 SQIVND (reference sequence). The J segment lost 7 bases and the V segment lost 7 bases, leaving 7 bases of the junction unmatched. DNA for the CDR3: TGTGCCAGTACCCGGGAGGGACAGGGGAATTCACCCCTCCACTTT. Translated, it gives CASTREGQGNSPLHF.

This sequence joins TRBV4-2 and TRBJ2-5; D call uncertain. The CDR3 is 14 amino acids. The germline V and J ends were trimmed by 0 bases and 7 bases, with 12 bases remaining between them. In germline, CDR1 is LGHNA, CDR2 YNFKEQ. CDR3 DNA sequence: TGTGCCAGCAGCCAAGACCGACTCCGGCGGACCCAGTACTTC. Protein: CASSQDRLRRTQYF.

This clone has just one count. This chain joins TRBV5-4 and TRBJ1-3; maybe TRBD1 (5 bases). Trimming pared 1 base from V and 3 bases from J, leaving 14 bases between. There are 16 residues in the CDR3. CDR1 is SGHNT, CDR2 YYREEE, per germline (reference sequence). The CDR3, as DNA: TGTGCCAGCAGCTTGATACCGGGACTGGTTGGAAACACCATATATTTT. Its translation: CASSLIPGLVGNTIYF.

The chain carries TRBV5-4 and TRBJ2-1, with 13 bases aligning to TRBD2. V dropped 4 bases and J dropped 5; count of bases not matched to a gene: 3. CDR1 is SGHNT, CDR2 YYREEE, per germline (reference sequence). The CDR3 loop spans 15 amino acids. The CDR3 spells CASSRTSGGDNEQFF. The CDR3 coding sequence is TGTGCCAGCAGCCGAACTAGCGGGGGGGACAATGAGCAGTTCTTC.

The chain joins TRBV20-1 to TRBJ2-5; D remains unclear. The CDR3 has 10 residues. Trimming cost V 7 bases and J 5 bases, with 8 bases left between them. From germline, CDR1 is DFQATT and CDR2 SNEGSKA (reference sequence). In DNA, the CDR3 is TGCAGTGTCGGTCGGGAGACCCAGTACTTC. It yields the protein CSVGRETQYF.

This chain links TRBV18 with TRBJ2-7; TRBD2 matches 10 bases. The trim removed 5 bases at V and 0 bases at J, leaving 10 bases unmatched. CDR3 length: 17 residues. Germline loops: CDR1 KGHSH, CDR2 LQKENI. CDR3: CASSYTPGTSVSYEQYF. The CDR3 bases are TGTGCCAGCTCATATACTCCCGGGACTAGCGTCTCCTACGAGCAGTACTTC.

The J gene is TRBJ1-6, the V gene TRBV7-2; TRBD1 aligns across 9 bases. The germline CDR1 and CDR2 sequences are SGHTA and FQGNSA. The CDR3 covers 13 residues. Trimming removed 6 bases from V and 10 bases from J; junction bases left unmatched: 4. The CDR3 loop is CASRTGGNSPLHF. CDR3 DNA: TGTGCCAGCAGGACAGGGGGTAACTCACCCCTCCACTTT.

This clone came up a few times. The V call is TRBV4-1, the J call TRBJ2-3, with 8 positions matching TRBD2. Germline V CDR1 and CDR2: MGHRA, YSYEKL. J gave up 2 bases and V 3 bases, and 7 bases lay outside the gene matches. This CDR3 has 16 residues. The CDR3 loop reads CASSHLAGSNTDTQYF. The CDR3 DNA follows: TGCGCCAGCAGCCACCTAGCGGGCTCTAACACAGATACGCAGTATTTT.

The chain uses TRBV12-5 and TRBJ1-1, with 11 bases identical to TRBD1. CDR1 is LGHNT, CDR2 FRNRAP, per germline. The CDR3 spans 14 residues. V lost 6 bases to trimming and J lost 9 bases; unmatched junction nucleotides: 9. The CDR3 coding sequence is TGTGCTAGTGGCCGGGACAGGGGGGTCGGCCAAGCTTTCTTT. Encoded protein: CASGRDRGVGQAFF.

This chain's CDR3 is CASSEGPVSYEQYF. DNA of the CDR3: TGTGCCAGCAGTGAAGGTCCCGTTTCCTACGAGCAGTACTTC. The gene calls are TRBV6-1 and TRBJ2-7; D is unresolved. The germline CDR1 and CDR2 sequences are MNHNS and SASEGT. Trimming left V 1 base short and J 1 base short, with 8 bases between. CDR3 length equals 14 residues.